The next 18 T cell receptor beta chains were all read from a single sample in a study of T-cell memory formation after mild COVID-19. Each CDR3 protein gets one entry after TCRdb re-called the 5' RACE reads with MiXCR. The sample records roughly 370,000 distinct CDR3 sequences, approximately 16% being singletons. Sample: PBMCs or a T cell subset sorted from them (not recorded which). All receptors come from a man between 18 and 29 years old who had mild COVID-19 (a few samples of this study predate the infection). Cell type and time point are not known.

This clonotype was seen a few times. This chain connects TRBV9 to TRBJ2-3; 7 positions match TRBD2. The CDR3 runs 15 residues. Germline V gives CDR1 SGDLS, CDR2 YYNGEE. Trimming took 4 bases from V and 1 from J; bases not matched to a gene: 6. CDR3 nucleotides: TGTGCCAGCAGCAAAGGAGCGGGGCGCACAGATACGCAGTATTTT. As protein: CASSKGAGRTDTQYF. The whole variable domain, remainder taken from reference TRBV9 and TRBJ2-3, is DSGVTQTPKHLITATGQRVTLRCSPRSGDLSVYWYQQSLDQGLQFLIQYYNGEERAKGNILERFSAQQFPDLHSELNLSSLELGDSALYFCASSKGAGRTDTQYFGPGTRLTVL.

The genes are TRBV12-3 or TRBV12-4 and TRBJ1-2; D is perhaps TRBD1 (5 bases). The CDR3 is made up of 13 amino acids. With 4 bases removed from V and 7 bases from J, the gap between germline ends came to 13 bases. The CDR3 sequence is CASSSLPRGGYTF. The CDR3, as DNA: TGTGCCAGCAGTTCCCTACCGAGGGGTGGCTACACCTTC.

The V and J genes are TRBV6-1 and TRBJ2-3; 7 nucleotides match TRBD2. The CDR3 is 16 residues long. The germline V gene encodes CDR1 MNHNS and CDR2 SASEGT. V was clipped by 4 bases and J by 0 bases; unmatched bases: 7. Here the CDR3 DNA reads TGTGCCAGCAGTGTGGCCGGGACTACTAGCACAGATACGCAGTATTTT. It translates to CASSVAGTTSTDTQYF.

This chain joins TRBV3-1 and TRBJ1-1, with TRBD1 matching 10 bases. The CDR3 loop spans 15 amino acids. Trimming removed 7 bases from V and 3 bases from J; junction bases left unmatched: 8. Germline CDR1 and CDR2: LGHDT and YNNKEL (reference sequence). CDR3 sequence reads: CASTQPGTGDTEAFF. CDR3 nucleotide sequence: TGTGCCAGCACCCAGCCCGGGACAGGGGACACTGAAGCTTTCTTT.

In its sample, this clonotype was seen a few times. The genes are TRBV4-3 and TRBJ2-1; no clear D. Trimming took 2 bases from V and 5 from J, leaving 7 bases between them. Germline CDR1 is LGHNA and CDR2 is YSLEER. The CDR3 length is 13 residues. The CDR3 reads CASSQTRHNEQFF. In nucleotides, the CDR3 is TGCGCCAGCAGCCAAACAAGGCACAATGAGCAGTTCTTC.

The V call is TRBV7-6, the J call TRBJ1-2, with 7 bases matching TRBD1. The CDR3 extends over 16 amino acids. The germline CDR1 and CDR2 sequences are SGHVS and FNYEAQ. Trimming at V came to 6 bases and at J to 9 bases, leaving 19 bases not matched to a gene. This CDR3 reads CASSPVVGQAGWSYTF. The DNA for the CDR3 is TGTGCCAGCAGTCCAGTGGTTGGACAGGCCGGGTGGAGCTACACCTTC.

This clonotype was found a few times. The rearrangement links TRBV10-1 to TRBJ2-2, with 9 positions matching TRBD1. CDR1 is WNHNN and CDR2 is SYGVQD in the germline V gene (reference sequence). V lost 7 bases to trimming and J lost 8 bases; unmatched junction nucleotides: 8. The CDR3 runs 14 residues. This CDR3 reads CASKPGQGTGELFF. CDR3 DNA sequence: TGCGCCAGCAAACCGGGACAGGGAACTGGGGAGCTGTTTTTT.

This clonotype occurred a few times. V is TRBV4-3 and J is TRBJ2-4, with 9 bases aligning to TRBD1. CDR3 length: 24 residues. Germline V CDR1 and CDR2: LGHNA, YSLEER. V trimming: 0 bases; J trimming: 1 base; junction bases outside the gene matches: 25. The CDR3 sequence: CASSQEHVCGEQGARTSAKNIQYF. The CDR3 nucleotides read TGCGCCAGCAGCCAAGAACACGTATGTGGTGAACAGGGGGCACGCACGTCGGCCAAAAACATTCAGTACTTC.

This clonotype was counted between two and nine times. V gene TRBV20-1 combines with J gene TRBJ1-5; D remains unclear. This CDR3 comprises 12 residues. Germline CDR1 and CDR2: DFQATT and SNEGSKA (reference sequence). Between the trimmed V and J ends, which lost 0 bases and 3 bases, there was a span of 3 bases. CDR3 sequence reads: CSAREPNQPQHF. In DNA, the CDR3 is TGCAGTGCTAGAGAGCCCAATCAGCCCCAGCATTTT.

This clonotype has only a few counts. The chain recombines TRBV2 with TRBJ2-2, with D hard to call. Germline CDR1 reads SNHLY; CDR2 reads FYNNEI. This CDR3 comprises 17 residues. Trimming took off 0 bases at V and 1 base at J, with 12 bases between the two ends. The CDR3 DNA sequence: TGTGCCAGCAGTGAAGCTGCTCAGCTAGAGAACACCGGGGAGCTGTTTTTT. Translation: CASSEAAQLENTGELFF.

This clonotype was observed at least ten times. V and J are TRBV7-2 and TRBJ2-2, with a tentative D call TRBD2 (5 bases). The V end lost 2 bases, the J end lost 4 bases, and 8 bases lay between the germline ends. The CDR3 consists of 14 residues. Germline CDR1 reads SGHTA; CDR2 reads FQGNSA. CDR3 sequence reads: CASSLQRSTGELFF. The DNA of the CDR3 is TGTGCCAGCAGCTTACAGCGGTCCACCGGGGAGCTGTTTTTT. Drawing the rest from reference TRBV7-2 and TRBJ2-2, the complete variable domain is GAGVSQSPSNKVTEKGKDVELRCDPISGHTALYWYRQSLGQGLEFLIYFQGNSAPDKSGLPSDRFSAERTGGSVSTLTIQRTQQEDSAVYLCASSLQRSTGELFFGEGSRLTVL.

This clonotype was observed a few times. The rearrangement joins TRBV7-3 to TRBJ2-3, with 7 bases matching TRBD2. CDR1 SGHTA and CDR2 FQGTGA come from the germline V gene. The CDR3 has 15 residues. The V and J ends lost 3 bases and 0 bases, in that order; junction bases with no gene match: 3. CDR3 DNA: TGTGCCAGCAGCTTTAGCGGGTCTAGCACAGATACGCAGTATTTT. This translates into CASSFSGSSTDTQYF.

The chain joins TRBV5-1 to TRBJ1-3; 11 bases line up with TRBD1. The germline CDR1 and CDR2 sequences are SGHRS and YFSETQ. The CDR3 has 20 residues. Unmatched junction bases numbered 13, after V lost 0 bases and J lost 2 bases. CDR3 sequence: CASSLALLSGTGGAGNTIYF. The DNA for the CDR3 is TGCGCCAGCAGCTTGGCCTTACTCTCCGGGACAGGGGGTGCTGGAAACACCATATATTTT. The whole variable domain, filled in from reference TRBV5-1 and TRBJ1-3, reads KAGVTQTPRYLIKTRGQQVTLSCSPISGHRSVSWYQQTPGQGLQFLFEYFSETQRNKGNFPGRFSGRQFSNSRSEMNVSTLELGDSALYLCASSLALLSGTGGAGNTIYFGEGSWLTVV.

The CDR3 bases are TGTGCCAGCAGCCGCGTTGGGGGCCAGCCCCAGCATTTT. It translates to CASSRVGGQPQHF. The chain employs TRBV6-5 and TRBJ1-5; a possible D gene is TRBD1 (6 bases). The CDR3 runs 13 residues. Trimming took 6 bases from V and 7 from J, leaving 13 bases between them. CDR1 MNHEY and CDR2 SVGAGI come from the germline V gene.

The chain combines TRBV12-3 or TRBV12-4 with TRBJ2-1, with 11 bases that match TRBD2. The CDR3 runs 17 residues. Losses at the gene ends were 4 bases for V and 2 bases for J; bases not matched to a gene: 7. The chain's CDR3 is CASSSVAGGPPYNEQFF. In nucleotides, the CDR3 is TGTGCCAGCAGTTCAGTAGCGGGGGGGCCTCCCTACAATGAGCAGTTCTTC.

The chain recombines TRBV11-2 with TRBJ2-2; 11 positions match TRBD2. This CDR3 contains 16 residues. Trimming took 5 bases from V and 7 from J; bases not matched to a gene: 9. CDR1 and CDR2 (germline): SGHAT, FQNNGV. The DNA for the CDR3 is TGTGCCAGCAGCGCCTTAGCGGGGGGGCCTTTCGGGGAGCTGTTTTTT. As protein: CASSALAGGPFGELFF.

The V gene is TRBV7-9, the J gene TRBJ2-1; perhaps TRBD1 as D (6 bases). The V and J ends lost 3 bases and 2 bases respectively, with 11 bases between them. This CDR3 is built from 15 residues. The germline gives CDR1 SEHNR, CDR2 FQNEAQ (reference sequence). CDR3 sequence: CASSFLAGAYNEQFF. The CDR3 DNA reads TGTGCCAGCAGCTTTCTGGCAGGGGCCTACAATGAGCAGTTCTTC. The full variable domain, in which reference TRBV7-9 and TRBJ2-1 provide the parts outside the CDR3, is DTGVSQNPRHKITKRGQNVTFRCDPISEHNRLYWYRQTLGQGPEFLTYFQNEAQLEKSRLLSDRFSAERPKGSFSTLEIQRTEQGDSAMYLCASSFLAGAYNEQFFGPGTRLTVL.

This clonotype was recorded at least ten times. This chain connects TRBV6-5 to TRBJ2-1; tentatively, D is TRBD2 (5 bases). The V gene's germline CDR1 is MNHEY and CDR2 SVGAGI. The germline V and J ends were trimmed by 6 bases and 5 bases, with 14 bases remaining between them. The CDR3 runs to 14 residues. CDR3 sequence (DNA): TGTGCCAGCAGGAGGGTGACCGTTGACAATGAGCAGTTCTTC. Its protein product is CASRRVTVDNEQFF.